Reported below is one TCR beta chain. Its antigen is currently unknown. Other DNA sequences in this specimen translate into the identical CDR3. Germline V lookup: CDR1 SGHRS, CDR2 YFSETQ. The CDR3 has 14 residues. V was shortened by 0 bases and J by 0 bases, with 7 bases between the two germline ends. The data derive from a study of CD8+ T cells in alopecia areata. Overall study results and limits: Unlike in mice, where it was clearer, TCR sharing across patients was less clear, possibly HLA-related.

Extraction and reverse transcription of RNA yielded cDNA as the sequencing template. The repertoire was sequenced with immunoSEQ multiplex PCR; TCRdb's copy has only in-frame clones and lacks some. The sample has 140,000 to 150,000 clones; roughly 46% are singletons. The sequence came from a human donor with alopecia areata. This rearrangement joins TRBV5-1 to TRBJ2-7, with D unclear. The sequenced sample was CD4+ T cells sorted from blood, obtained at week 0. CDR3 nucleotide sequence: TGCGCCAGCAGCTTGGGACTTGCCTCCTACGAGCAGTACTTC. It encodes CASSLGLASYEQYF.